The sequence of this TCR beta chain was determined in a study of T cell changes during pregnancy in multiple sclerosis. TCRdb's table, derived via immunoSEQ multiplex PCR, lists solely in-frame clones and lacks some. The data contain 73,000 or so clones, almost 90% of them seen just once; the ten biggest clones take up over 7.5%. This clone was counted once. CDR1 and CDR2 from the germline V gene are SNHLY and FYNNEI. The CDR3 has 14 amino acids. The V segment lost 7 bases and the J segment 0 bases; nucleotides outside the gene matches: 6. The chain joins TRBV2 to TRBJ2-7; 7 bases line up with TRBD1. The sample consisted of peripheral blood, taken after pregnancy. This receptor was identified in a female donor in good health, enrolled as a control in a pregnancy study. CDR3 residues: CASKGGQDSYEQYF. As DNA, the CDR3 is TGTGCCAGCAAAGGTGGACAGGACTCCTACGAGCAGTACTTC.